A selection of T cell receptor beta chains follows, all from one sample in a study of T cell responses to AZD1222 COVID-19 vaccine. Sequencing used immunoSEQ multiplex PCR; TCRdb keeps in-frame clones, though not all of them. The sample consists of about 150,000 clones, approximately 92% of them appearing once. Source: peripheral blood, taken 28 days after the second AZD1222 dose. These TCRs come from an adult who received the AZD1222 COVID-19 vaccine. The conserved cysteine and the conserved F or W are not part of the CDR3 here. The size field is filled for only some rows; it gives once, few, many or a size class.

TRBJ1-4	-	TRBV18	ASSPRDGVNEKLF
TRBJ1-1	-	TRBV18	ASSLGQGNTEAF
TRBJ1-1	-	TRBV7-2	ASSSDRTNTEAF
TRBJ2-7	-	TRBV7-6	ASSPRQGNSYEQY
TRBJ2-7	-	TRBV9	ASSVGGDIGIYEQY
TRBJ1-1	-	TRBV9	ASSVQGGTEAF
TRBJ2-7	-	TRBV2	ASREGREATYEQY
TRBJ1-1	-	TRBV7-2	ASSPGRYTEAF
TRBJ2-3	few	TRBV24-1	ATGGTSGSTDTQY
TRBJ2-2	once	TRBV2	ASMGLGAQVGELF
TRBJ2-7	-	TRBV6-1	ASSETGTGHYEQY
TRBJ2-2	-	TRBV11-3	ASSWTGRGTGELF
TRBJ2-3	-	TRBV7-9	ASSLGGGEGTQY
TRBJ2-5	once	TRBV19	ASTQGQVAVETQY
TRBJ1-5	-	TRBV2	ASWRGSNQPQH
TRBJ2-7	-	TRBV5-1	ASRKDSYEQY
TRBJ1-4	-	TRBV28	ASSSGLDEKLF